Many counts were recorded for the clone carrying this TCR beta chain. This CDR3 contains 14 residues. CDR1 is ENHRY, CDR2 SYGVKD, per germline. The trim removed 5 bases at V and 3 bases at J, leaving 5 bases unmatched. TCR beta CDR3 region amplification was performed from RNA transcripts. Using the HTBI primer set, a first-round RT-PCR was run on the TCR CDR3. From the multiplex PCR reads, TCRdb called clonotypes with MiXCR, one entry per CDR3 protein. The sample has 460,000 or so distinct CDR3 sequences; approximately 15% are singletons. This sample is part of a study of T cells in Graves' hyperthyroidism and ophthalmopathy.

This chain uses TRBV10-3 with TRBJ2-7, with 9 bases that match TRBD2. Sequenced input: blood. The clonotype comes from a woman aged 18-29 years with Graves' hyperthyroidism. CDR3 sequence reads: CAISPGLANYEQYF. The CDR3 DNA reads TGTGCCATCAGTCCGGGACTAGCCAACTACGAGCAGTACTTC.